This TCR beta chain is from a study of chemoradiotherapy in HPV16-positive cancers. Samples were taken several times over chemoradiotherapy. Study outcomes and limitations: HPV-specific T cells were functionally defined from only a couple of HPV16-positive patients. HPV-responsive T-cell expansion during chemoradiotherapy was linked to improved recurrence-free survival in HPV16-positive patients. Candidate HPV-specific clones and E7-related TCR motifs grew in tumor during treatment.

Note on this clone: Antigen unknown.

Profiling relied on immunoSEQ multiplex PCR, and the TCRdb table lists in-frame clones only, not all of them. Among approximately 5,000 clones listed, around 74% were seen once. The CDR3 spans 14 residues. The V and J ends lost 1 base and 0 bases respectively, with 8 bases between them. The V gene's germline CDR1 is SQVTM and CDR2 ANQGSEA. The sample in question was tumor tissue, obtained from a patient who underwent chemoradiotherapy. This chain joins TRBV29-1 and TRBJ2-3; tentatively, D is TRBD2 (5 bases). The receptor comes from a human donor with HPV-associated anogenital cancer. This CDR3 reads CSVEVARSTDTQYF. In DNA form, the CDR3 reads TGCAGCGTTGAAGTAGCGCGCAGCACAGATACGCAGTATTTT.